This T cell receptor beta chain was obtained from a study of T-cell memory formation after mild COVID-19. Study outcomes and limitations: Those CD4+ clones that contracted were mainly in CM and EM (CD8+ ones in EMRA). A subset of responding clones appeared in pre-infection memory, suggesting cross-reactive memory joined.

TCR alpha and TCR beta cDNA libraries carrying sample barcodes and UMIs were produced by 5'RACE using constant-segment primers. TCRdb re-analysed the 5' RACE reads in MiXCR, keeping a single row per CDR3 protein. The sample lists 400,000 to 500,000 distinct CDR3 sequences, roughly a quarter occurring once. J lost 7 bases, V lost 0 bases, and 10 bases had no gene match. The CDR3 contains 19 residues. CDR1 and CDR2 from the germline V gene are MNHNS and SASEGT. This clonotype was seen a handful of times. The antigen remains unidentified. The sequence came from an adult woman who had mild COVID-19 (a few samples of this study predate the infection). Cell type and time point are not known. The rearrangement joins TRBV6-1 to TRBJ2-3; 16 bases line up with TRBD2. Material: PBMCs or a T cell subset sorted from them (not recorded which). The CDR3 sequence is CASSEASGLAGGPLYTQYF. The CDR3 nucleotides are TGTGCCAGCAGTGAAGCGTCGGGACTAGCGGGAGGGCCCCTTTATACGCAGTATTTT.